This paragraph covers one T cell receptor beta chain sequence. What it recognizes is unknown. The source of the sample is a study of T cells after yellow fever vaccination. Study-wide results and limits: Abundant clonotypes from the bulk population could contaminate FACS-sorted repertoires. CD4 and CD8 compartments shared a small share of clonotypes, likely from convergent recombination.

TCRdb independently ran MiXCR on the 5' RACE reads; one entry per CDR3 protein. This sample has approximately 300,000 distinct CDR3 sequences; roughly a tenth occur once, and the top ten carry 3% to 3.5%. The CDR3 runs 15 residues. Germline V gene lookup returns CDR1 SGHRS and CDR2 YFSETQ. Trimming pared 0 bases from V and 4 bases from J, leaving 11 bases between. This receptor was obtained from a man between 18 and 29 years old who received the YFV17D yellow fever vaccine. The chain has TRBV5-1 and TRBJ1-5, with a weak D call TRBD1 (5 bases). This sample comprised CD4+ T cells sorted from PBMCs, obtained 45 days after the yellow fever booster vaccination. Here the CDR3 DNA reads TGCGCCAGCAGCTTGGATGGGGGGTCAAATCAGCCCCAGCATTTT. This translates into CASSLDGGSNQPQHF.